Presented here are 20 T cell receptor beta chains from one specimen sequenced in a study of T cell repertoires in ileal Crohn's disease. TCRdb's table, derived via immunoSEQ multiplex PCR, lists solely in-frame clones and lacks some. The table lists approximately 27,000 clones, about 81% of them singletons. Sequencing input: ileal tissue. These receptors were collected from an adult with Crohn's disease.

The rearrangement links TRBV4-1 to TRBJ1-2, with D tentatively TRBD1 (5 bases). Trimming removed 1 base at V and 4 bases at J, with 13 bases between. The CDR3 has 15 amino acids. Germline-derived CDR1 and CDR2 are MGHRA and YSYEKL. The CDR3 nucleotides read TGCGCCAGCAGCCAAGCAGCGGGGCCTTTCTATGGCTACACCTTC. This codes for CASSQAAGPFYGYTF.

The chain recombines TRBV7-2 with TRBJ1-6; possible D gene TRBD1, 5 bases. CDR1 SGHTA and CDR2 FQGNSA come from the germline V gene. V was trimmed by 5 bases and J by 4 bases, leaving 15 bases between them. CDR3 length: 16 residues. DNA of the CDR3: TGTGCCAGCAGCAGGGGTTTTCAGGGTTATAATTCACCCCTCCACTTT. Translation gives CASSRGFQGYNSPLHF.

This clone has just one count. The V and J genes are TRBV6-5 and TRBJ2-3; no reliable D call. This CDR3 region has 12 residues. The germline gives CDR1 MNHEY, CDR2 SVGAGI. The germline V and J ends were trimmed by 11 bases and 0 bases, with 9 bases remaining between them. CDR3: CALGRSTDTQYF. The CDR3, as DNA: TGTGCCCTAGGTAGGAGCACAGATACGCAGTATTTT.

The chain couples TRBV7-8 to TRBJ1-5, with D possibly matching TRBD1 (6 bases). V was clipped by 4 bases and J by 7 bases, with 17 bases between them. CDR1 is SGHVS and CDR2 is FQNEAQ in the germline V gene. This CDR3 contains 15 residues. The CDR3 DNA reads as TGTGCCAGCAGCTCTGATCCCGGGGGGCGGCAGCCCCAGCATTTT. It yields the protein CASSSDPGGRQPQHF.

V gene TRBV15 combines with J gene TRBJ1-5, with 9 bases identical to TRBD1. The germline gives CDR1 LNHNV, CDR2 YYDKDF (reference sequence). V was clipped by 6 bases and J by 7 bases; unmatched bases: 7. The CDR3 length is 14 residues. CDR3 sequence: CATSSQGAGQPQHF. CDR3 bases: TGTGCCACCAGTTCACAGGGGGCAGGGCAGCCCCAGCATTTT.

Details on this clone: At one end the junction does not follow the germline gene, possibly because of a read error. The chain joins TRBV7-8 to TRBJ1-5, with D maybe TRBD1 (6 bases). The germline CDR1 and CDR2 sequences are SGHVS and FQNEAQ. The CDR3 is made up of 16 amino acids. The CDR3 nucleotides are TGTACCAGCAGCTTAGGGTCGGGACAATACAATCAGCCCCAGCATTTT. This codes for CTSSLGSGQYNQPQHF.

The V call is TRBV7-2, the J call TRBJ2-7, with 7 bases lining up with TRBD1. From germline, CDR1 is SGHTA and CDR2 FQGNSA. There are 15 residues in the CDR3. J gave up 6 bases and V 6 bases, and 14 bases lay outside the gene matches. The CDR3 coding sequence is TGTGCCAGCAGGCACCGGGACAGTCTTTTGCGCGAGCAGTACTTC. The encoded protein is CASRHRDSLLREQYF.

The chain is built from TRBV6-1 and TRBJ1-2; D is possibly TRBD1 (5 bases). The CDR3 sequence is 12 residues long. Germline CDR1 reads MNHNS; CDR2 reads SASEGT. The ends were cut back, 9 bases at V and 4 bases at J, with 12 bases in the middle. In DNA, the CDR3 is TGTGCCAGTTCGCAGGGCACCTATGGCTACACCTTC. Protein: CASSQGTYGYTF.

The chain recombines TRBV10-1 with TRBJ2-3; the D gene is possibly TRBD2 (6 bases). Germline-derived CDR1 and CDR2 are WNHNN and SYGVQD (reference sequence). Trimming took off 4 bases at V and 1 base at J, with 12 bases between the two ends. CDR3 length equals 15 residues. CDR3 in amino acids: CASSARGGGTDTQYF. DNA for the CDR3: TGCGCCAGCAGTGCACGGGGCGGGGGCACAGATACGCAGTATTTT.

CDR3 sequence: CASNPRRGETQYF. The CDR3 coding sequence is TGTGCCAGCAACCCCCGTCGAGGAGAGACCCAGTACTTC. The gene calls are TRBV7-2 and TRBJ2-5; D uncertain. CDR3 size: 13 residues. CDR1 is SGHTA, CDR2 FQGNSA, per germline. The V gene lost 7 bases and the J gene lost 4 bases, with 13 bases spanning the gap.

This clone was observed a few times. This chain connects TRBV19 to TRBJ1-4; 7 bases line up with TRBD1. Germline trimming cut 8 bases from V and 8 bases from J; bases unmatched to any gene: 8. The CDR3 has 13 amino acids. The V gene's germline CDR1 is LNHDA and CDR2 SQIVND (reference sequence). DNA of the CDR3: TGTGCCAGTTACGAGGGGGCGGAGGAAAAACTGTTTTTT. It encodes CASYEGAEEKLFF.

The V call is TRBV7-3, the J call TRBJ2-2; 8 nucleotides align to TRBD2. With 5 bases clipped from V and 0 bases from J, the junction kept 2 bases outside the gene matches. From germline, CDR1 is SGHTA and CDR2 FQGTGA. The CDR3 length is 15 residues. The CDR3 sequence is CASSPGGPNTGELFF. The CDR3 DNA reads as TGTGCCAGCAGCCCGGGGGGGCCGAACACCGGGGAGCTGTTTTTT.

The J gene is TRBJ1-2, the V gene TRBV6-5, with D perhaps TRBD1 (6 bases). The CDR3 runs to 13 residues. CDR1 and CDR2 from the germline V gene are MNHEY and SVGAGI. Trimming shortened V by 0 bases and J by 7 bases, and 9 bases separated the two germline ends. CDR3 protein: CASSYSGRGGYTF. In DNA form, the CDR3 reads TGTGCCAGCAGTTACTCCGGCAGGGGTGGCTACACCTTC.

This clone was picked up a small number of times. In the same sample, other DNA sequences code for this CDR3. This rearrangement joins TRBV14 to TRBJ2-7; the D is unclear. The CDR3 has 12 residues. CDR1 is SGHDN and CDR2 is FVKESK in the germline V gene. Trimming removed 6 bases at V and 3 bases at J, with 9 bases between. This CDR3 is CASSPNSYEQYF. In DNA, the CDR3 is TGTGCCAGCAGTCCAAACAGCTACGAGCAGTACTTC.

The chain has TRBV6-5 and TRBJ2-2; a possible D gene is TRBD1 (6 bases). CDR1 is MNHEY, CDR2 SVGAGI, per germline. This CDR3 contains 15 residues. The V gene lost 2 bases and the J gene lost 1 base, with 8 bases spanning the gap. The CDR3 region has the DNA TGTGCCAGCAGTTACGGGGGACAGAACACCGGGGAGCTGTTTTTT. This encodes CASSYGGQNTGELFF.

The chain links TRBV9 to TRBJ2-6; D is uncertain. CDR3 length: 11 amino acids. Trimming left V 0 bases short and J 13 bases short, with 5 bases between. From germline, CDR1 is SGDLS and CDR2 YYNGEE. CDR3 residues: CASSVGTVLTF. CDR3 coding DNA: TGTGCCAGCAGCGTAGGTACTGTCCTGACTTTC.

This clone was observed once. The rearrangement uses TRBV6-5 and TRBJ1-6; the D gene is possibly TRBD1 (6 bases). Germline V gene data show CDR1 as MNHEY and CDR2 as SVGAGI. The CDR3 totals 15 residues. Trimming took off 2 bases at V and 15 bases at J, with 20 bases between the two ends. DNA of the CDR3: TGTGCCAGCAGTTACGGGGGCTCATACCACACGGGCCTCCACTTT. It codes for CASSYGGSYHTGLHF.

This chain joins TRBV7-3 and TRBJ2-2, with 8 bases matching TRBD2. V dropped 5 bases and J dropped 4; count of bases not matched to a gene: 6. CDR3 length: 15 amino acids. CDR1 SGHTA and CDR2 FQGTGA come from the germline V gene. The CDR3 reads CASSMGLGGTGELFF. The CDR3 nucleotides read TGTGCCAGCAGCATGGGACTAGGTGGCACCGGGGAGCTGTTTTTT.

The rearrangement uses TRBV7-2 and TRBJ2-2; the D gene is possibly TRBD1 (5 bases). The CDR3 has 13 residues. Germline V gene data show CDR1 as SGHTA and CDR2 as FQGNSA. With 5 bases removed from V and 4 bases from J, the gap between germline ends came to 8 bases. This chain's CDR3 is CASSPRATGELFF. CDR3 sequence (DNA): TGTGCCAGCAGCCCCAGGGCCACCGGGGAGCTGTTTTTT.

This clone was observed a few times. The chain is built from TRBV9 and TRBJ2-7; 8 bases align to TRBD2. V lost 0 bases, J lost 5 bases, and 10 bases stayed unmatched. The CDR3 runs 16 residues. Per the germline V gene, CDR1 is SGDLS and CDR2 is YYNGEE. CDR3 DNA: TGTGCCAGCAGCGTAGATGACACCGGGGGGGCAGACGAGCAGTACTTC. This translates into CASSVDDTGGADEQYF.